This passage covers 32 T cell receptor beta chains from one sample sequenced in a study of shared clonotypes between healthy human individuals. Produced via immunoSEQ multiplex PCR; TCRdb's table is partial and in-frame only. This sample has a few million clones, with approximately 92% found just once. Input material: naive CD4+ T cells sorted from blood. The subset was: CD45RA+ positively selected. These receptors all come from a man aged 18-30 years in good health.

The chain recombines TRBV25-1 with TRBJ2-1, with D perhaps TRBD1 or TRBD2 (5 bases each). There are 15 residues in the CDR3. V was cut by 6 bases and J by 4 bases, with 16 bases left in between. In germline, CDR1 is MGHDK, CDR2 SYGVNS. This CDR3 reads CASRGSRDGYNEQFF. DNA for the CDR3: TGTGCCAGCAGGGGGAGCCGGGACGGATACAATGAGCAGTTCTTC.

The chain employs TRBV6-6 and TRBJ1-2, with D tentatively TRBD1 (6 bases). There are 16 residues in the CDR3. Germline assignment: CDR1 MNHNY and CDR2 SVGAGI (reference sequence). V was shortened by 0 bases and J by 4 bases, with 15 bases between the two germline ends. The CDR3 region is CASSYSDTGSRYGYTF. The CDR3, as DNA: TGTGCCAGCAGTTACTCGGATACAGGGAGCCGCTATGGCTACACCTTC.

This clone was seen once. CDR3 region: CASSLASSLFDSYNEQFF. CDR3 in DNA: TGTGCCAGCAGCTTAGCGTCCAGCTTGTTTGACTCCTACAATGAGCAGTTCTTC. The chain joins TRBV7-9 to TRBJ2-1; no firm D call. V lost 0 bases and J lost 0, with 15 bases in between. The V gene's germline CDR1 is SEHNR and CDR2 FQNEAQ (reference sequence). The CDR3 extends over 18 amino acids.

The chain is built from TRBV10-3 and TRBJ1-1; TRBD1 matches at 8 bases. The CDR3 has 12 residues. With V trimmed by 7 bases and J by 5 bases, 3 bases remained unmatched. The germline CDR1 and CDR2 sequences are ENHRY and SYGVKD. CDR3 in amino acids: CAIKTGGTEAFF. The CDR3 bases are TGTGCCATCAAAACAGGGGGAACTGAAGCTTTCTTT.

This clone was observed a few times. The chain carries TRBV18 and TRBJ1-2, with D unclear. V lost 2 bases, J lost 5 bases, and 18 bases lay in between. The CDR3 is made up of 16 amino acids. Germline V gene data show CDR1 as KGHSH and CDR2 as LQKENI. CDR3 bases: TGTGCCAGCTCACCAGCGGCAGGCGACCTTCGATATGGCTACACCTTC. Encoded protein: CASSPAAGDLRYGYTF. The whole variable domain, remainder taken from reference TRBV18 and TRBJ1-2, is NAGVMQNPRHLVRRRGQEARLRCSPMKGHSHVYWYRQLPEEGLKFMVYLQKENIIDESGMPKERFSAEFPKEGPSILRIQQVVRGDSAAYFCASSPAAGDLRYGYTFGSGTRLTVV.

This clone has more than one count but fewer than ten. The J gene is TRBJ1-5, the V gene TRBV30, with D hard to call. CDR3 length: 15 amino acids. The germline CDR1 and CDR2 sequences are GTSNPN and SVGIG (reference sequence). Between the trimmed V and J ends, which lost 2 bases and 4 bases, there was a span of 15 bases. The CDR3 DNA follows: TGTGCCTGGAGTTCGGTTGGGCTGGGGAATCAGCCCCAGCATTTT. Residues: CAWSSVGLGNQPQHF.

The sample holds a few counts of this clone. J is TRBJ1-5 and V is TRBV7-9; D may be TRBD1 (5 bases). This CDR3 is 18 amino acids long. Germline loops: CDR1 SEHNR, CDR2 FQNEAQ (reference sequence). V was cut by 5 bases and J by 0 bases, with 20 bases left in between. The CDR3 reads CASSPIPPTVYSNQPQHF. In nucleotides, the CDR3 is TGTGCCAGCAGCCCAATTCCCCCGACAGTGTATAGCAATCAGCCCCAGCATTTT.

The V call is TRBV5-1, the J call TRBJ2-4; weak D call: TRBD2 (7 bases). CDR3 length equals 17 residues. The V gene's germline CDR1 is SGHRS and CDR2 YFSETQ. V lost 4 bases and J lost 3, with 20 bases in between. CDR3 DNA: TGCGCCAGCAGCCCGCTAATGGGGGGGCAAGGCAAAAACATTCAGTACTTC. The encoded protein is CASSPLMGGQGKNIQYF.

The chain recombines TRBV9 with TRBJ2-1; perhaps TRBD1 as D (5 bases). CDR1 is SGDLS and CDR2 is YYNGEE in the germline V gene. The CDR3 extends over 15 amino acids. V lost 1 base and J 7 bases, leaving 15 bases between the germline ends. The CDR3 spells CASSVTPTDENEQFF. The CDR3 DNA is TGTGCCAGCAGCGTAACCCCGACAGACGAGAATGAGCAGTTCTTC.

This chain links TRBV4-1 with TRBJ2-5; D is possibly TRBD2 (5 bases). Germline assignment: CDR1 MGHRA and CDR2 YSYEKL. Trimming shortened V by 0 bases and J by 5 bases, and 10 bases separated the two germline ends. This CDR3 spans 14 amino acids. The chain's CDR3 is CASSQDGSAETQYF. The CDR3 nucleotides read TGCGCCAGCAGCCAAGATGGGAGTGCGGAGACCCAGTACTTC.

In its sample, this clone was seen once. DNA of the CDR3: TGTGCCAGCAGTGGAGAGACAGGGTGGGCCGGGGAGCTGTTTTTT. Its protein product is CASSGETGWAGELFF. The rearrangement joins TRBV6-1 to TRBJ2-2; 7 nucleotides match TRBD1. Germline V CDR1 and CDR2: MNHNS, SASEGT. The CDR3 consists of 15 residues. J gave up 6 bases and V 4 bases, and 8 bases lay outside the gene matches.

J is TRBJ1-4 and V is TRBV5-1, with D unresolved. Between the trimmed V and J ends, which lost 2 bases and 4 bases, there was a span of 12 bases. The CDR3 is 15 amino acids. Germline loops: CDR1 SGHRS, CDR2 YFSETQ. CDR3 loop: CASSLPGGVNEKLFF. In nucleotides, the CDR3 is TGCGCCAGCAGCTTACCAGGCGGAGTTAATGAAAAACTGTTTTTT. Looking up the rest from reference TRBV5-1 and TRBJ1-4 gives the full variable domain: KAGVTQTPRYLIKTRGQQVTLSCSPISGHRSVSWYQQTPGQGLQFLFEYFSETQRNKGNFPGRFSGRQFSNSRSEMNVSTLELGDSALYLCASSLPGGVNEKLFFGSGTQLSVL.

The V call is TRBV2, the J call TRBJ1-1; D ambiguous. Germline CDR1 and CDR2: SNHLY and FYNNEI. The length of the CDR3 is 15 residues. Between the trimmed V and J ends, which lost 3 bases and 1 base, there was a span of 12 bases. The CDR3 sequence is CASSESGRGNTEAFF. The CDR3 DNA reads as TGTGCCAGCAGTGAGTCCGGGCGCGGGAACACTGAAGCTTTCTTT.

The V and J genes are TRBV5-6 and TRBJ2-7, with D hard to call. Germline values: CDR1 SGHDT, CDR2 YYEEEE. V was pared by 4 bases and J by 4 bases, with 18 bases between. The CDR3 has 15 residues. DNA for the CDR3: TGTGCCAGCAGCGCCTGGTTGTTCACCCTATACGAGCAGTACTTC. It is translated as CASSAWLFTLYEQYF.

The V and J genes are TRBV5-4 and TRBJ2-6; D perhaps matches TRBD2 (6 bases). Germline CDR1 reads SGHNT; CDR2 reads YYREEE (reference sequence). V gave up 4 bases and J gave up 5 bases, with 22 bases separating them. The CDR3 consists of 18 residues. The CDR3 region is CASSGGTSSVNWANVLTF. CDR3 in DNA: TGTGCCAGCAGCGGGGGGACCTCATCCGTGAACTGGGCCAACGTCCTGACTTTC.

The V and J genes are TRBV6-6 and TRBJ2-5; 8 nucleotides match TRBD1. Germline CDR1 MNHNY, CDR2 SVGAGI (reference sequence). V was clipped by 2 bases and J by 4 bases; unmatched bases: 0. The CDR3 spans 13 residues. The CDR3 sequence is CASSYGQGETQYF. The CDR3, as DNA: TGTGCCAGCAGTTACGGACAGGGAGAGACCCAGTACTTC.

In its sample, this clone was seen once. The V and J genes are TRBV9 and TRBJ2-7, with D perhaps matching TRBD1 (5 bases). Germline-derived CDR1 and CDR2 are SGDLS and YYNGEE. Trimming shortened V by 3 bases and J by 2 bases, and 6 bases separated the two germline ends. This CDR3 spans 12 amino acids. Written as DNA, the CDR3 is TGTGCCAGCAGCGGACAGACCTACGAGCAGTACTTC. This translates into CASSGQTYEQYF.

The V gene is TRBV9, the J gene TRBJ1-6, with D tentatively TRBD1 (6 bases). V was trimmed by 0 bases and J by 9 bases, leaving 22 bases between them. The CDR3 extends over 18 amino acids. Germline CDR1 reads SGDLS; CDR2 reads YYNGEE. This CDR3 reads CASSVDIGGQTGGSPLHF. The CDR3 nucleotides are TGTGCCAGCAGCGTAGATATCGGTGGACAGACAGGTGGTTCACCCCTCCACTTT.

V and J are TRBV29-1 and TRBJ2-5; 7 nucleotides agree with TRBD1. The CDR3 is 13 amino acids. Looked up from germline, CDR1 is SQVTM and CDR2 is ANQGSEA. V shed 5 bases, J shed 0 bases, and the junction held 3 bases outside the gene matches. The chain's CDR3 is CSVLGQYQETQYF. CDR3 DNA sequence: TGCAGCGTTCTGGGACAGTACCAAGAGACCCAGTACTTC. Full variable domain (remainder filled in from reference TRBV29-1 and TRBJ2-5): SAVISQKPSRDICQRGTSLTIQCQVDSQVTMMFWYRQQPGQSLTLIATANQGSEATYESGFVIDKFPISRPNLTFSTLTVSNMSPEDSSIYLCSVLGQYQETQYFGPGTRLLVL.

CDR3 sequence (DNA): TGCAGCGCACGGGCGGGAGGGGTGGATACGCAGTATTTT. Amino acids: CSARAGGVDTQYF. This chain links TRBV29-1 with TRBJ2-3; the match to TRBD2 covers 9 bases. The CDR3 is 13 residues long. V lost 7 bases to trimming and J lost 6 bases; unmatched junction nucleotides: 8. CDR1 is SQVTM, CDR2 ANQGSEA, per germline.

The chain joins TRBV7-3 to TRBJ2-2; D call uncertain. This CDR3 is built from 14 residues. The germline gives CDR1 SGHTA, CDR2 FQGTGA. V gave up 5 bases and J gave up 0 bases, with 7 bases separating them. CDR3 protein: CASSPPSNTGELFF. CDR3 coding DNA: TGTGCCAGCAGCCCACCGTCGAACACCGGGGAGCTGTTTTTT.

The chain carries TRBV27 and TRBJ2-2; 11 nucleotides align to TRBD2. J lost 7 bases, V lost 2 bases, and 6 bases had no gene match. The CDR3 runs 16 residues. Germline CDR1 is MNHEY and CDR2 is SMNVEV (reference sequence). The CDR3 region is CASSLVSGRAIGELFF. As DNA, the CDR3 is TGTGCCAGCAGTTTAGTTAGCGGGAGGGCCATCGGGGAGCTGTTTTTT.

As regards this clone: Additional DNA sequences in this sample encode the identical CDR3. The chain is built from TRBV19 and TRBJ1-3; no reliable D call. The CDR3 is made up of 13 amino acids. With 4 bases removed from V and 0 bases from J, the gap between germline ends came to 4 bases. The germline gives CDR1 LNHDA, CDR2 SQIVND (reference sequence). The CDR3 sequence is CASSSYSGNTIYF. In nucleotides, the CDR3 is TGTGCCAGTAGTAGTTACTCTGGAAACACCATATATTTT.

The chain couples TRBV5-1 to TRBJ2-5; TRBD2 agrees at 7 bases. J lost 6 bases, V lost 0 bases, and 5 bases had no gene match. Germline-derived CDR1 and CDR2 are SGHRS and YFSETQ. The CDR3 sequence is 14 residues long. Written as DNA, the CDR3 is TGCGCCAGCAGCTTGGAACTAGCGATAAAGACCCAGTACTTC. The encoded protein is CASSLELAIKTQYF.

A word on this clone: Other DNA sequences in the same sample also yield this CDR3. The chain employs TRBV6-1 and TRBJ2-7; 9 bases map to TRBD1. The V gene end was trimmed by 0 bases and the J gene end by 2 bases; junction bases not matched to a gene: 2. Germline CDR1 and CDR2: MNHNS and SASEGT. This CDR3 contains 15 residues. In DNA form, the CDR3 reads TGTGCCAGCAGTGAAGCGACAGGGGGAACCTACGAGCAGTACTTC. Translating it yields CASSEATGGTYEQYF.

In DNA, the CDR3 is TGTGCCAGTAGTATGAGTCTCTCCGGGGAGACCCAGTACTTC. Protein sequence: CASSMSLSGETQYF. The chain joins TRBV19 to TRBJ2-5; D is uncertain. The CDR3 runs to 14 residues. Germline CDR1 is LNHDA and CDR2 is SQIVND (reference sequence). Trimming cost V 3 bases and J 5 bases, with 13 bases left between them.

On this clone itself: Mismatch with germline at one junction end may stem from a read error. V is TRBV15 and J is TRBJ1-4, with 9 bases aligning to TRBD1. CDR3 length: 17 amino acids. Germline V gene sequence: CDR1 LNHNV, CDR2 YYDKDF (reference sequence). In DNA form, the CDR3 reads TGTGCCACCTGCAGAGTGGGACAGGGTGCAACTAATGAAAAACTGTTTTTT. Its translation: CATCRVGQGATNEKLFF.

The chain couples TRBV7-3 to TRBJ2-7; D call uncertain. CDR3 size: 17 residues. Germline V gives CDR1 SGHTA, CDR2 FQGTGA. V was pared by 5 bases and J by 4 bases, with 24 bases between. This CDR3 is CASSQRWQERCYYEQYF. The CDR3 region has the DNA TGTGCCAGCAGCCAACGGTGGCAGGAGCGCTGCTATTACGAGCAGTACTTC.

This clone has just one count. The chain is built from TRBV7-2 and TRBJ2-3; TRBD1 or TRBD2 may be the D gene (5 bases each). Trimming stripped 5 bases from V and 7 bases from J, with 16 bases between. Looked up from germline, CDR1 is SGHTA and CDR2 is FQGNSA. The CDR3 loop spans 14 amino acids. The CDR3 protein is CASSVTGTPNTQYF. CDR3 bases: TGTGCCAGCAGCGTGACCGGGACCCCCAATACGCAGTATTTT.

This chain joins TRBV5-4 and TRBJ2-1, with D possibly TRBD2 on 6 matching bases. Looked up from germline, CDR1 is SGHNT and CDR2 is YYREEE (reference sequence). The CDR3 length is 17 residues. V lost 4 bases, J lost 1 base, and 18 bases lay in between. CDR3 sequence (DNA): TGTGCCAGCAGCCCCGGAGGCCTGGACTATTCCTACAATGAGCAGTTCTTC. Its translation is CASSPGGLDYSYNEQFF.

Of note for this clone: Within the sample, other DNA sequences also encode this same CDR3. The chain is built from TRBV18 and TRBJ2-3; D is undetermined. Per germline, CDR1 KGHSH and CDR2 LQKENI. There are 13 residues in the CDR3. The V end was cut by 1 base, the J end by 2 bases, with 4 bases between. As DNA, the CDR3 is TGTGCCAGCTCACCACTTAACACAGATACGCAGTATTTT. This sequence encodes CASSPLNTDTQYF.

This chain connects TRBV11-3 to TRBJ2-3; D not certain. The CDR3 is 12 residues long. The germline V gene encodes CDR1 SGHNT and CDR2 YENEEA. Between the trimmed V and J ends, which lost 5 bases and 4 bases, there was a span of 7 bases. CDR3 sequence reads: CASSIQADTQYF. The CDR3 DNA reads TGTGCCAGCAGCATCCAGGCAGATACGCAGTATTTT.